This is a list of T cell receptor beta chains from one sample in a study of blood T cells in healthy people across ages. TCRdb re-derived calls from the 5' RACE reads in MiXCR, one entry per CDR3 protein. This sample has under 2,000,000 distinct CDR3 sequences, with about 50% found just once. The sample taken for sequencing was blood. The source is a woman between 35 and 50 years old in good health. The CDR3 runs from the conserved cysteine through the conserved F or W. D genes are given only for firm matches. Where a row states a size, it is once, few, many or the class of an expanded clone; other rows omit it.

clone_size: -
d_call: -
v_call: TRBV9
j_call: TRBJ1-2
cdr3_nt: TGTGCCAGCAGCGTAGAGCCCGGGGGGAATGGCTACACCTTC
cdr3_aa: CASSVEPGGNGYTF

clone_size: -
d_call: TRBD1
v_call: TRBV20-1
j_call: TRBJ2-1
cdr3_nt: TGCAGTTCTCAAGAATCCGGGACAGGGAACAATGAGCAGTTCTTC
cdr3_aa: CSSQESGTGNNEQFF

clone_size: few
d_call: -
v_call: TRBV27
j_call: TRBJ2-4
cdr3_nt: TGTGCCAGCAGTTTAAGAGGACCCCTTGCAGAGCAGTACTTC
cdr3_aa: CASSLRGPLAEQYF

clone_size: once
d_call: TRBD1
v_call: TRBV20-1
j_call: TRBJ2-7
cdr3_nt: TGCAGTGCAAGAGAGACAGGGAACTCCTACAATGAGCAGTACTTC
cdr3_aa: CSARETGNSYNEQYF

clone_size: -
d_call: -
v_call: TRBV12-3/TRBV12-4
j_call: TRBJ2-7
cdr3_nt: TGTGCCAGCAGCCTAGGGGGGCCCGTCCCCCACGAGCAGTACTTC
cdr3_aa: CASSLGGPVPHEQYF

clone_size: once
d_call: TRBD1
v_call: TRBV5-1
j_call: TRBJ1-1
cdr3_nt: TGCGCCAGCAGCTTTCTCCGTGAACAGGGGACTTCTGAAGCTTTCTTT
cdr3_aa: CASSFLREQGTSEAFF

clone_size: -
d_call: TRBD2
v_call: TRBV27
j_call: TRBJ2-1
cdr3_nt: TGTGCCAGCAGTTCCGGGACTAGCGCCTCCAATGAGCAGTTCTTC
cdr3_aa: CASSSGTSASNEQFF

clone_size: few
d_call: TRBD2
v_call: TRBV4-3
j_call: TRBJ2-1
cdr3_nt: TGCGCCAGCAGCCAAGCCGGGGGGGCGGCGAATGAGCAGTTCTTC
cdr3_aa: CASSQAGGAANEQFF

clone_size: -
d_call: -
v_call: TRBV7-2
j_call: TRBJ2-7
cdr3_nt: TGTGCCAGCAGCGTTGGAACGACTTCCTACGAGCAGTACTTC
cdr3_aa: CASSVGTTSYEQYF

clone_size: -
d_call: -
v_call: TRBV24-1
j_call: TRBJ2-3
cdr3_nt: TGTGCCACCTCAACTACGGGAGTAAGCACAGATACGCAGTATTTT
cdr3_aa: CATSTTGVSTDTQYF

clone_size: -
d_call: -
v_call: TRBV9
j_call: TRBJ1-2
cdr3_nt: TGTGCCAGCAGCGTAGGCCACGCATATGGCTACACCTTC
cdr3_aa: CASSVGHAYGYTF

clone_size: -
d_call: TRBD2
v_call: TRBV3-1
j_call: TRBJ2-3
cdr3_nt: TGTGCCAGCAGCCCCCACAGCGGGGGGGGTTTAGATACGCAGTATTTT
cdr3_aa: CASSPHSGGGLDTQYF

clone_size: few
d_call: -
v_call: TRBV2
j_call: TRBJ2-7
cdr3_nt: TGTGCCAGCAGTGTTGATAGGGGTAGGACTTCCTACGAGCAGTACTTC
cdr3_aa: CASSVDRGRTSYEQYF

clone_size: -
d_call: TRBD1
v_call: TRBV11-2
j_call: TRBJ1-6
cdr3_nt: TGTGCCAGCAGCTCCGGAGACAGGGTGGGATATAATTCACCCCTCCACTTT
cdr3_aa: CASSSGDRVGYNSPLHF

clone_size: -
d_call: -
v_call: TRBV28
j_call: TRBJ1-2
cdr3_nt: TGTGCCAGCCGTTTTTCCGATGGCTACACCTTC
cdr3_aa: CASRFSDGYTF

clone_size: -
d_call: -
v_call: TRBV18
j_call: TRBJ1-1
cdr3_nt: TGTGCCAGCTCACAAACCCCTGAAGCTTTCTTT
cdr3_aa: CASSQTPEAFF

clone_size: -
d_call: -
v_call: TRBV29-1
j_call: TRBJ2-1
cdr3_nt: TGCAGCGCCCCGACAGGACCAGCCGGGGAGCAGTTCTTC
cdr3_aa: CSAPTGPAGEQFF

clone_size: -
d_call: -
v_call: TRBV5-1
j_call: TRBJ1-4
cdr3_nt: TGCGCCAGCAGTCACCACCGGGACTTCCGAGGTGCAACTAATGAAAAACTGTTTTTT
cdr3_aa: CASSHHRDFRGATNEKLFF

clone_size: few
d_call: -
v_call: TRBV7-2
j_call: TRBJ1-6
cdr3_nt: TGTGCCAGCAGCTTAGTTTCCAGGGGCTCACCCCTCCACTTT
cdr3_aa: CASSLVSRGSPLHF

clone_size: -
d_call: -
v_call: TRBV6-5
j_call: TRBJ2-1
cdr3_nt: TGTGCCAGCAGTTCCGGGGAAGATTATTGCAATGAGCAGTTCTTC
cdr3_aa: CASSSGEDYCNEQFF

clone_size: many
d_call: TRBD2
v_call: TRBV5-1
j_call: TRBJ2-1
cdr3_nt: TGCGCCAGCAGCTTGGCCATGTCTAGCGGGGTCTATGAGCAGTTCTTC
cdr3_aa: CASSLAMSSGVYEQFF

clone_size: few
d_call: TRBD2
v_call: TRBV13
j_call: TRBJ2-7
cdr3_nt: TGTGCCAGCAGCCCCGGGACTAGCGGGGGGTCTCCCTCCTACGAGCAGTACTTC
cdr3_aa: CASSPGTSGGSPSYEQYF

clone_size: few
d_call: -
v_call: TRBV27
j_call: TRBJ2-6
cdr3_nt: TGTGCCAGCCAGGGGCTGAGCTCTGGGGCCAACGTCCTGACTTTC
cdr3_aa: CASQGLSSGANVLTF

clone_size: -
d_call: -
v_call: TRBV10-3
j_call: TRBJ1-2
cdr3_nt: TGTGCCACCTGGGGCGAGCGTAACTATGGCTACACCTTC
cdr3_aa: CATWGERNYGYTF

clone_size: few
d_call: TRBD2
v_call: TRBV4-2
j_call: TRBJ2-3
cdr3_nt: TGTGCCAGCAGCCAAGCCCCCGGTGGGCGGGGGTCGACAGATACGCAGTATTTT
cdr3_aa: CASSQAPGGRGSTDTQYF

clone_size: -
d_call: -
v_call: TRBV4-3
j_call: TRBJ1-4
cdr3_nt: TGCGCCAGCAGCCAAGATCTGAGGGGAGTTAATGAAAAACTGTTTTTT
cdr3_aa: CASSQDLRGVNEKLFF

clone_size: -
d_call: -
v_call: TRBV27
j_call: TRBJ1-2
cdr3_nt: TGTGCCAGCCGGGGCGGGGGAGGAGGCTACACCTTC
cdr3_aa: CASRGGGGGYTF

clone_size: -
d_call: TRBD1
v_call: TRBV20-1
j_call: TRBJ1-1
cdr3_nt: TGCAGTGCTAAACCGACAGGGTCCACTGAAGCTTTCTTT
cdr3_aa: CSAKPTGSTEAFF

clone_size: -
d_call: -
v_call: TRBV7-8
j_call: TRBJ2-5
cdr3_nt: TGTGCCAGCAGCCATTTTATCATCAGGGTTGGGAGCCAAGAGACCCAGTACTTC
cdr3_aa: CASSHFIIRVGSQETQYF

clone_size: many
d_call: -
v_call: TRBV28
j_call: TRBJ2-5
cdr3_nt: TGTGCCAGCAGGGCTAGCTGGCAGACCCAGTACTTC
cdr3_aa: CASRASWQTQYF

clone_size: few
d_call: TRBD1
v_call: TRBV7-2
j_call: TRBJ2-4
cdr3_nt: TGTGCCAGCAGCCGCGACAGGGGCTGGAGCATTCAGTACTTC
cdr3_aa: CASSRDRGWSIQYF

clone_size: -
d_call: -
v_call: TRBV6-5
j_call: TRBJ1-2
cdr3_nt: TGTGCCAGCAGTCGACCGGTTTTGATTCCTAACTATGGCTACACCTTC
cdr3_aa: CASSRPVLIPNYGYTF

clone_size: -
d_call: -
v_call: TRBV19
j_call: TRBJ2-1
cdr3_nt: TGTGCCAGTAGTATGGCGGACAGCTCCTACAATGAGCAGTTCTTC
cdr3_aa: CASSMADSSYNEQFF

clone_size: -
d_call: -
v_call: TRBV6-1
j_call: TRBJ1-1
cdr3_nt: TGTGCCAGCACCCGAACCTGGGGGCGGGTAAACACTGAAGCTTTCTTT
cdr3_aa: CASTRTWGRVNTEAFF

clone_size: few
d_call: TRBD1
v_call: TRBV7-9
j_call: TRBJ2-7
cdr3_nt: TGTGCCAGCAGCGAAACCGGGACAGGTTACGAGCAGTACTTC
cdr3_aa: CASSETGTGYEQYF

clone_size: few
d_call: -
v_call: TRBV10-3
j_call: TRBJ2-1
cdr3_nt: TGTGCCATCAAGAGGTCAGGGGTAGAGGAGCAGTTCTTC
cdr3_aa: CAIKRSGVEEQFF

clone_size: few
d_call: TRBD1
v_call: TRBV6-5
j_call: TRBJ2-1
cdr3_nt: TGTGCCAGCACCCTAGGACAGGGCCCCTACAATGAGCAGTTCTTC
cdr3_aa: CASTLGQGPYNEQFF

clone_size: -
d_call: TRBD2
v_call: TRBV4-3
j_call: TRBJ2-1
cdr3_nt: TGCGCCAGCAGCCGCCAACGGGGGGGCCGGGATGAGCAGTTCTTC
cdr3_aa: CASSRQRGGRDEQFF

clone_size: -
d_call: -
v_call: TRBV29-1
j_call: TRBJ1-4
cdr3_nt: TGCAGCGTTGGGACGGGCAATGAAAAACTGTTTTTT
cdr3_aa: CSVGTGNEKLFF

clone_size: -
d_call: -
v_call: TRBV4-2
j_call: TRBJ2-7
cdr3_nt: TGTGCCAGCAGCCAAGATATCAGGGCTTACTACGAGCAGTACTTC
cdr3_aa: CASSQDIRAYYEQYF

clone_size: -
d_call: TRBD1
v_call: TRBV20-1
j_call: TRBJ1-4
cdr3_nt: TGCAGTGCTAGAGCCCCCGACAGGGGGCGGATGAATGAAAAACTGTTTTTT
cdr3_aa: CSARAPDRGRMNEKLFF

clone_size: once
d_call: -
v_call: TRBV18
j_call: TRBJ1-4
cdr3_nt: TGTGCCAGCTCACCAGTCGGAACCGGATACAGTGAAAAACTGTTTTTT
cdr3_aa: CASSPVGTGYSEKLFF

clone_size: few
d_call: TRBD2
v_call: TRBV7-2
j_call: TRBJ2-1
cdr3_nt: TGTGCCAGCAGCCTCCGGGACTGGGGGGGTATGGGGCAGTTCTTC
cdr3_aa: CASSLRDWGGMGQFF

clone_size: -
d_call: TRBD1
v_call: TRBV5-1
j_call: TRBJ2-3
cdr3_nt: TGCGCCAGCAGCTGGCCGGAAAAAACAGGGGCTAGCACAGATACGCAGTATTTT
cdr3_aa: CASSWPEKTGASTDTQYF

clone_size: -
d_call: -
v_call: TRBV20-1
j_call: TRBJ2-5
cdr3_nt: TGCAGTGCTAGAGAAAACAGGGTGGAGCGGCCCGCGTACTTC
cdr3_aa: CSARENRVERPAYF

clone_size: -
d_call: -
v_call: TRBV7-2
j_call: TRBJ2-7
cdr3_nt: TGTGCCAGCACCCCGTCAACAGTATCCTACGAGCAGTACTTC
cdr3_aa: CASTPSTVSYEQYF

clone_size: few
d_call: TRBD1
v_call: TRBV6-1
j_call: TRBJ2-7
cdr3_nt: TGTGCCAGCAGTGACCCCGACAGGGGCTACGAGCAGTACTTC
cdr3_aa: CASSDPDRGYEQYF

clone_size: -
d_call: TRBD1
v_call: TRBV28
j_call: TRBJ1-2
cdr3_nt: TGTGCCAGCGGTACGACAGGGGATATTCGTGGCTACACCTTC
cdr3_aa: CASGTTGDIRGYTF

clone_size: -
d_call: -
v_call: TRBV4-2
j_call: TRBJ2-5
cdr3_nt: TGTGCCAGCAGCCAAGACAGGGGTTGGGGGACCCAGTACTTC
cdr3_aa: CASSQDRGWGTQYF

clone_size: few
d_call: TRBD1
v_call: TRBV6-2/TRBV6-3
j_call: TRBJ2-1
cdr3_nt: TGTGCCAGCAGAACGACAGGGTCTGAGCAGTTCTTC
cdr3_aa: CASRTTGSEQFF

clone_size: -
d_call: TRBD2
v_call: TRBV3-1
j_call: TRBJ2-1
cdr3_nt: TGTGCCAGCAGCCCAGGACTAGCGGGGGGGTACAACAATGAGCAGTTCTTC
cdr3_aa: CASSPGLAGGYNNEQFF

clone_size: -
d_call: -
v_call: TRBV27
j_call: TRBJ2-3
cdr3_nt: TGTGCCAGCAGTTTCTTCCCCAAGGATACGCAGTATTTT
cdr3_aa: CASSFFPKDTQYF

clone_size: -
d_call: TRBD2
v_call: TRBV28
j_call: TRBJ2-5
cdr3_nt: TGTGCCAGCCTAGAGCGGGGGGTTCTAGAGACCCAGTACTTC
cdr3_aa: CASLERGVLETQYF